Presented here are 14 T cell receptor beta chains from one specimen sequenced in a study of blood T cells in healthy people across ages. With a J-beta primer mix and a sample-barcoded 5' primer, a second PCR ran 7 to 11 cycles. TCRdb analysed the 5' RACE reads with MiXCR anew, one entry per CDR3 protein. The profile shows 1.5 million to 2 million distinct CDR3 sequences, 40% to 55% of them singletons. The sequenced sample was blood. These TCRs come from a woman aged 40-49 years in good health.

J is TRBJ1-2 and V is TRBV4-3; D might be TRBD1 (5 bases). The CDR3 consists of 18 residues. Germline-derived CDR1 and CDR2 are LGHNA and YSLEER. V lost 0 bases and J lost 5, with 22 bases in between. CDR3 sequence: CASSQDYRGPTGPYGYTF. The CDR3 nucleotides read TGCGCCAGCAGCCAAGATTATCGGGGTCCAACAGGCCCTTATGGCTACACCTTC.

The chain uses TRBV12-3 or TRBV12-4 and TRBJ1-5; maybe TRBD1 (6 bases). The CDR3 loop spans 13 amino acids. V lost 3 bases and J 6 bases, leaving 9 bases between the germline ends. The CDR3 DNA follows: TGTGCCAGCAGTTTCCAGGGGAGTCAGCCCCAGCATTTT. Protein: CASSFQGSQPQHF.

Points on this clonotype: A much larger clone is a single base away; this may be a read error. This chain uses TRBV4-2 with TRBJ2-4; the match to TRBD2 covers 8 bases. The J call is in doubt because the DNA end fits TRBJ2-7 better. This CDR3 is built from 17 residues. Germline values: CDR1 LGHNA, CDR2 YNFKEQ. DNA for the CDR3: TGTGCCAGCAGCCAAGAGTCTTGCGGGGGGCCATACTACGAGCAGTACTTC. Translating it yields CASSQESCGGPYYEQYF.

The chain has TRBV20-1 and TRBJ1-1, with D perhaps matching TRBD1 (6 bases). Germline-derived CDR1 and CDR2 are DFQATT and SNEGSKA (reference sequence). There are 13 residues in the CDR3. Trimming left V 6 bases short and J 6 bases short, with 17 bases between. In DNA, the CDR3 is TGCAGTGCCGATCAGGGGCAGTATTCTGAAGCTTTCTTT. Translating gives CSADQGQYSEAFF.

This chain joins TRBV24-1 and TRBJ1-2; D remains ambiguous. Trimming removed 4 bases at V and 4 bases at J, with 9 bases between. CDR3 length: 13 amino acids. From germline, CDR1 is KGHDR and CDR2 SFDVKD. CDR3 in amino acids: CATSDRGSYGYTF. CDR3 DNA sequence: TGTGCCACCAGTGACAGAGGCAGCTATGGCTACACCTTC.

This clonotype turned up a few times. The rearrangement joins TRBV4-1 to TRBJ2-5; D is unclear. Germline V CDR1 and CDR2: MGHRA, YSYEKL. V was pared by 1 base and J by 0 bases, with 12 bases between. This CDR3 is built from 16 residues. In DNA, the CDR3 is TGCGCCAGCAGCCAAGCACCCTGGCAGGACCAAGAGACCCAGTACTTC. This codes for CASSQAPWQDQETQYF.

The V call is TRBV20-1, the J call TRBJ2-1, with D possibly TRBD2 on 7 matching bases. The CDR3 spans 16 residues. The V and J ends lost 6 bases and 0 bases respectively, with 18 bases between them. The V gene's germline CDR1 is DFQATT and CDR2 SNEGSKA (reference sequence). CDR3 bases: TGCAGTGCCCCAAATCCGGGGGGCAGCTCCTACAATGAGCAGTTCTTC. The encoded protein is CSAPNPGGSSYNEQFF.

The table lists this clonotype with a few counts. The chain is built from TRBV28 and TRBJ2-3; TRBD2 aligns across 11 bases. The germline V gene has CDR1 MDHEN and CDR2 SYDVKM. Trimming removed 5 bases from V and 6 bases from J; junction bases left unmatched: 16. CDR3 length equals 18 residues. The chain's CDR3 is CASSGSTSGGVGPDTQYF. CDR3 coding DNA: TGTGCCAGCAGTGGAAGTACTAGCGGGGGAGTAGGACCGGATACGCAGTATTTT.

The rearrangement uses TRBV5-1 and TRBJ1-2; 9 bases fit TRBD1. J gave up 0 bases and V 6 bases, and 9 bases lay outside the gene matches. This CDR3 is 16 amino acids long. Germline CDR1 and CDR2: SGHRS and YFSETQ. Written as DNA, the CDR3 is TGCGCCAGCAATCCGGGACAGGGTCTTTCTAACTATGGCTACACCTTC. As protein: CASNPGQGLSNYGYTF.

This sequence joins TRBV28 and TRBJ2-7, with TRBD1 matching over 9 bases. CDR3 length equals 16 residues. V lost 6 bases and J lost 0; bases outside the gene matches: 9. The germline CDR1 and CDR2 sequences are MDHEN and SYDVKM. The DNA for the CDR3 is TGTGCCAGCAGCACACCGGGGACAGGGAGCTCCTACGAGCAGTACTTC. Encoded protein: CASSTPGTGSSYEQYF. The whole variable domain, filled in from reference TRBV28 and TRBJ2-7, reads DVKVTQSSRYLVKRTGEKVFLECVQDMDHENMFWYRQDPGLGLRLIYFSYDVKMKEKGDIPEGYSVSREKKERFSLILESASTNQTSMYLCASSTPGTGSSYEQYFGPGTRLTVT.

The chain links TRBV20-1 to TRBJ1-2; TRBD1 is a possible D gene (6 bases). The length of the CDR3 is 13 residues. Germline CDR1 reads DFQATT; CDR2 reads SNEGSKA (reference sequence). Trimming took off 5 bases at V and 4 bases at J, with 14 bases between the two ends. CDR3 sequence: CSAETGRGYGYTF. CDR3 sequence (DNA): TGCAGTGCTGAAACGGGCAGGGGCTATGGCTACACCTTC.

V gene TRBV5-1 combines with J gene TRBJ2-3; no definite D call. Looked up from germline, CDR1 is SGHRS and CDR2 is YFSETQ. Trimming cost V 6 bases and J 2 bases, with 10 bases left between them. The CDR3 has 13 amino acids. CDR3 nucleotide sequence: TGCGCCAGCAACACCCTGAACACAGATACGCAGTATTTT. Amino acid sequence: CASNTLNTDTQYF.

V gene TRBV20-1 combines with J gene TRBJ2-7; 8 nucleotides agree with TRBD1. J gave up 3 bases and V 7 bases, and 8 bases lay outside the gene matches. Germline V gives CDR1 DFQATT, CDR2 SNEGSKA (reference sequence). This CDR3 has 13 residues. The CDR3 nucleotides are TGCAGTGTCGGGACAGGAAGATACTACGAGCAGTACTTC. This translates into CSVGTGRYYEQYF.

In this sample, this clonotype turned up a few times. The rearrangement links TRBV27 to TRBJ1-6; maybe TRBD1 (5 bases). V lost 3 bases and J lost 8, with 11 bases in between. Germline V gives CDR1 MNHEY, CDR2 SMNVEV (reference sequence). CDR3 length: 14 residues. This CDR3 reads CASSFDSKHSPLHF. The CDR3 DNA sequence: TGTGCCAGCAGTTTCGACAGCAAGCATTCACCCCTCCACTTT.